The 8 T cell receptor beta chains below were found in one sample sequenced in a study of Ad26.COV2.S vaccination and SARS-CoV-2 variants. Data came from immunoSEQ multiplex PCR; TCRdb stores just in-frame clones and leaves some out. The sample contains 410,000 or so clones, about 92% of which appear only once. Treatment defined: about 20 received Ad26.COV2.S at low or high dose, single or two shots; 5 received placebo; per-sample allocation not given. Samples analyzed were those drawn on day 63 after the first vaccine or placebo injection. The sequencing here drew on peripheral blood, taken in a trial of Ad26.COV2.S vaccine versus placebo. These receptor sequences come from a person aged 18-65 years who received the Ad26.COV2.S COVID-19 vaccine or a placebo.

The chain employs TRBV4-1 and TRBJ2-1, with TRBD1 identical over 12 bases. V was pared by 1 base and J by 0 bases, with 13 bases of the junction left unmatched. The germline gives CDR1 MGHRA, CDR2 YSYEKL. The CDR3 spans 21 residues. This chain's CDR3 is CASSQGPNRDRGLSSYNEQFF. The CDR3 nucleotides read TGCGCCAGCAGCCAAGGGCCGAACCGGGACAGGGGGCTGAGCTCCTACAATGAGCAGTTCTTC.

The genes are TRBV9 and TRBJ1-4; 8 bases are a match to TRBD1. Germline assignment: CDR1 SGDLS and CDR2 YYNGEE. V gave up 0 bases and J gave up 5 bases; unmatched junction bases: 9. This CDR3 contains 17 residues. The CDR3 sequence is CASSVERDRGGNEKLFF. The CDR3 region has the DNA TGTGCCAGCAGCGTAGAAAGAGACAGGGGAGGGAATGAAAAACTGTTTTTT.

V is TRBV4-1 and J is TRBJ2-1; 9 bases align to TRBD1. The trim removed 4 bases at V and 4 bases at J, leaving 8 bases unmatched. The CDR3 is 16 residues long. Germline V gene sequence: CDR1 MGHRA, CDR2 YSYEKL. CDR3 DNA: TGCGCCAGCAGCCGAAACCCGGGACAGGGTTACAATGAGCAGTTCTTC. It translates to CASSRNPGQGYNEQFF.

This chain links TRBV9 with TRBJ1-3; TRBD1 is a possible D gene (5 bases). This CDR3 region has 14 residues. The V gene's germline CDR1 is SGDLS and CDR2 YYNGEE. V gave up 3 bases and J gave up 1 base, with 8 bases separating them. In DNA, the CDR3 is TGTGCCAGCAGCGGAGGGGCTTCTGGAAACACCATATATTTT. Residues: CASSGGASGNTIYF.

This sequence joins TRBV6-1 and TRBJ2-2, with D possibly TRBD2 on 6 matching bases. The CDR3 runs to 15 residues. V was cut by 2 bases and J by 5 bases, with 12 bases left in between. The germline V gene has CDR1 MNHNS and CDR2 SASEGT. The CDR3 DNA sequence: TGTGCCAGCAGTGAATCGGGACTCCTAACCGGGGAGCTGTTTTTT. Encoded protein: CASSESGLLTGELFF.

The chain combines TRBV4-3 with TRBJ1-1; D gene uncertain. From germline, CDR1 is LGHNA and CDR2 YSLEER. The CDR3 has 17 residues. Trimming left V 0 bases short and J 1 base short, with 15 bases between. The CDR3 protein is CASSQDGITDPNTEAFF. DNA for the CDR3: TGCGCCAGCAGCCAAGATGGCATCACTGATCCGAACACTGAAGCTTTCTTT.

This sequence joins TRBV28 and TRBJ2-7; D remains ambiguous. The length of the CDR3 is 15 residues. The V end was cut by 2 bases, the J end by 3 bases, with 14 bases between. Germline V gene data show CDR1 as MDHEN and CDR2 as SYDVKM. CDR3 DNA: TGTGCCAGCAGTTTAATGCGAGGCTCGGTCTACGAGCAGTACTTC. It codes for CASSLMRGSVYEQYF.

This clone is a singleton in its sample. The chain couples TRBV9 to TRBJ2-3; 9 nucleotides match TRBD1. The germline V gene encodes CDR1 SGDLS and CDR2 YYNGEE. The CDR3 is 15 residues long. V was clipped by 3 bases and J by 1 base; unmatched bases: 3. CDR3 amino acids: CASSAGQGRTDTQYF. For the CDR3, the DNA is TGTGCCAGCAGCGCCGGACAGGGGCGCACAGATACGCAGTATTTT.